This TCR beta chain was sequenced for a study of T-cell memory formation after mild COVID-19. Study results and caveats: Whereas later expanders leaned CD4+, clones contracting day 15 to 85 showed a balanced CD4/CD8 makeup.

V lost 4 bases and J lost 4; bases outside the gene matches: 8. Germline loops: CDR1 MGHRA, CDR2 YSYEKL. The CDR3 has 16 amino acids. TCRdb ran MiXCR on the 5' RACE reads and lists one entry per CDR3 protein. Here the sample spans just over 400,000 distinct CDR3 sequences, around 22% being singletons. To note about this clonotype: Its specificity is not known.

The chain recombines TRBV4-1 with TRBJ1-5; 9 positions match TRBD1. Sequences were obtained from PBMCs or a T cell subset sorted from them (not recorded which). The TCR originated in an adult woman who had mild COVID-19 (a few samples of this study predate the infection). Cell type and time point are not known. The CDR3 region is CASSPLGQGLNQPQHF. The CDR3 coding sequence is TGCGCCAGCAGCCCGTTGGGACAGGGTCTGAATCAGCCCCAGCATTTT.